This T cell receptor beta chain emerged from a study of blood T cell repertoires in COVID-19. In the authors' methods: From reference gene primer amplification, estimates of nucleated cell counts were derived. The method was immunoSEQ multiplex PCR; TCRdb's version includes in-frame clones alone and lacks a portion of them. The V and J calls and clone size were taken over from that table, and D and trimming were inferred from the DNA. The table has about 140,000 clones, 70% to 90% seen once. The J segment lost 5 bases and the V segment lost 3 bases, leaving 5 bases of the junction unmatched. The CDR3 loop spans 15 amino acids. Germline-derived CDR1 and CDR2 are WNHNN and SYGVQD (reference sequence).

The TCR originated in a man aged 50 or older with acute or convalescent COVID-19. The chain recombines TRBV10-1 with TRBJ2-2; 8 nucleotides agree with TRBD2. The specimen was peripheral blood. DNA for the CDR3: TGCGCCAGCAGTGAACTAGCGGATAGGACCGGGGAGCTGTTTTTT. Protein product: CASSELADRTGELFF.